Listed below are T cell receptor beta chains from one sample, sequenced in a study of molecular identifiers for immune sequencing clone quantification. TCRdb reprocessed the PCR reads with MiXCR, giving one entry per CDR3 protein. The sample records around 460,000 distinct CDR3 sequences, about 26% being singletons. Sequenced sample: naive CD8+ T cells from blood, with Jurkat cell RNA spiked in. All receptors derive from a human donor in good health. Some libraries in this study had Jurkat cell RNA spiked in. CDR3s include the opening cysteine and the closing phenylalanine or tryptophan. D genes are given only for firm matches. Rows may omit the clone size; those that give it use once, few, many or a size class.

DNA | CDR3 | size | J | D | V
TGTGCCAGCAGTCCCGGACAGAACACTGCAGCTTTCTTT | CASSPGQNTAAFF | NA | TRBJ1-1 | NA | TRBV6-6
TGCGCCAGCAGCCAATGGCAGAGGGAGTCGGACAATGAGCAGTTCTTC | CASSQWQRESDNEQFF | few | TRBJ2-1 | NA | TRBV4-3
TGCGCCAGCAGCTTGGATGGAACTTTACTGAACACTGAAGCTTTCTTT | CASSLDGTLLNTEAFF | many | TRBJ1-1 | NA | TRBV5-1
TGCAGTGCTAGAGGGACAAATTCCTACGAGCAGTACTTC | CSARGTNSYEQYF | NA | TRBJ2-7 | NA | TRBV20-1
TGTGCCGGCAGCTTAGGGAAAGGCCTCACTGAAGCTTTCTTT | CAGSLGKGLTEAFF | NA | TRBJ1-1 | NA | TRBV13
TGTGCCAGCAGCTACCGCGCAGACACTAATGAAAAACTGTTTTTT | CASSYRADTNEKLFF | NA | TRBJ1-4 | NA | TRBV3-1
TGCGCCAGCAGCCAAGGATGGCACAACTACGAGCAGTACTTC | CASSQGWHNYEQYF | NA | TRBJ2-7 | NA | TRBV4-3
TGTGCCAGCAGTTACCCGACAGCAATCCAAGAGACCCAGTACTTC | CASSYPTAIQETQYF | few | TRBJ2-5 | NA | TRBV28
TGTGCCAGCAGCCAGCCTACCCCCGGGACACTGAACACCGGGGAGCTGTTTTTT | CASSQPTPGTLNTGELFF | few | TRBJ2-2 | NA | TRBV7-9
TGTGCCAGCAGCCGCCACTCTCCAGAAACGTGCACGCGGTATTTT | CASSRHSPETCTRYF | NA | TRBJ2-3 | NA | TRBV7-9
TGTGCCAGCAGCTGGGGTGATCAGCCCCAGCATTTT | CASSWGDQPQHF | NA | TRBJ1-5 | NA | TRBV5-6
TGTGCCAGCAGCTTAGCGGTAATAGGTTCACCCCTCCACTTT | CASSLAVIGSPLHF | NA | TRBJ1-6 | NA | TRBV7-9
TGTGCCAGCAGAAAGGGACTAGCGTCCGAGCAGTACTTC | CASRKGLASEQYF | few | TRBJ2-7 | TRBD2 | TRBV6-2/TRBV6-3
TGCGCCAGCAGCCAAGATATCGTCACAGACTTACGAGTCTACGAGCAGTACTTC | CASSQDIVTDLRVYEQYF | NA | TRBJ2-7 | NA | TRBV4-1
TGCAGCGGCAGGGATACTGAAGCTTTCTTT | CSGRDTEAFF | many | TRBJ1-1 | NA | TRBV29-1
TGTGCCAGCAGTCCCCTCTTCTCGACAGATCCGTCTGGAAACACCATATATTTT | CASSPLFSTDPSGNTIYF | NA | TRBJ1-3 | NA | TRBV6-5
TGTGCCAGCAGCCCCCGCGGACGAGAGACCCAGTACTTC | CASSPRGRETQYF | many | TRBJ2-5 | NA | TRBV7-6
TGTGCCAGCAGCTTAGCCGAGACAGTCTTCGGGATGAACACTGAAGCTTTCTTT | CASSLAETVFGMNTEAFF | NA | TRBJ1-1 | NA | TRBV11-2
TGCGCCAGCAGCCCCCAGGGCAGGGGGCTGTACGAGCAGTACTTC | CASSPQGRGLYEQYF | many | TRBJ2-7 | TRBD1 | TRBV4-1
TGTGCCAGCAGCTTACAGCAGACAGCAACTAATGAAAAACTGTTTTTT | CASSLQQTATNEKLFF | NA | TRBJ1-4 | NA | TRBV11-2